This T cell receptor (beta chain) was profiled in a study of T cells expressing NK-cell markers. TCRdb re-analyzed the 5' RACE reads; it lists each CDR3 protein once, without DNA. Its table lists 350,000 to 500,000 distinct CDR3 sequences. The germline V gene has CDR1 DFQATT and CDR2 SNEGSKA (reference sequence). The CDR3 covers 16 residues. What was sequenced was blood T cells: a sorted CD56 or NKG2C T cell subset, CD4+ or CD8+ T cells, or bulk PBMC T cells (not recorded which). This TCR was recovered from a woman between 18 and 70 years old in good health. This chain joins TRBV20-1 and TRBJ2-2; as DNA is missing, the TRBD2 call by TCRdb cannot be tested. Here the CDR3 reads CSASASGLEGAGELFF.